This T cell receptor beta chain was observed in a study of T cells expressing NK-cell markers (dated by TCRdb to the early 2020s). At the level of the whole study: Three sorted T-cell subsets (CD3+CD56+NKG2C+, CD3+CD56+NKG2C- and CD3+CD56-NKG2C+) from fewer than 10 donors had their TCR beta-chain repertoires profiled. Of the eight sequenced donors, seven were found to be HCMV-seropositive and one was found to be HCMV-seronegative. The eight sequenced donors were randomly selected healthy volunteers, three men and five women. Libraries were sequenced as 2 x 150 bp reads on Illumina HiSeq 2000/2500, MiSeq or NextSeq. Here is what the overall study found, with its caveats: For roughly six donors, the dominant CD3+CD56+NKG2C+ clonotypes were among the top 10 CD8+ clonotypes and accounted for about 1.0-8% of CD8+ T cells. Those dominant clonotypes were again the most abundant among CD3+CD56-NKG2C+ cells in several donors, at about 25-60.1%. Whether the expanded NKG2C-expressing T cell clones were specific for HCMV antigens was left unclear.

Sequencing was performed on an Illumina HiSeq 2000. TCR beta cDNA libraries were made by 5'RACE template switching that added a universal primer site and unique molecular identifiers. Priming for cDNA synthesis came from the TCR beta constant segment, and two successive PCR amplification steps followed. The published analysis was carried out like this. Reads were demultiplexed and grouped by UMI with MIGEC, and clonotypes were assembled and quantified with MiTCR. Only TCR cDNA sequences supported by at least two reads were kept to exclude erroneous sequences. The tcR package was used for downstream repertoire analysis, and clonotypes were matched across fractions by CDR3 nucleotide sequence plus V segment. VDJmatch was used to annotate antigen specificity against VDJdb, with one amino acid substitution in CDR3 allowed. Reads reprocessed by TCRdb are summarized as one entry per CDR3 protein sequence, and DNA is absent. TCRdb assigned the V and J calls; the authors' analysis was not used. The sample's own table lists roughly 280,000 distinct CDR3 sequences. The ten biggest clones cover under 0.5% of the sample.

A commercial ELISA kit detecting HCMV-specific IgG in serum was used to determine HCMV serostatus. Ficoll density gradient centrifugation was used to isolate peripheral blood mononuclear cells from blood. For this clonotype: Its antigen remains undetermined.

Spanning cysteine to phenylalanine, the CDR3 consists of 14 amino acids. Only the protein sequence is given. The source of this sequence is a young man in good health. Donor details come from another sample of the same person, matched by shared clones. The chain couples TRBV12-3 or TRBV12-4 to TRBJ2-1; TCRdb proposes TRBD2, but this gene call is untestable without DNA. The sequencing input was blood T cells: a sorted CD56 or NKG2C T cell subset, CD4+ or CD8+ T cells, or bulk PBMC T cells (not recorded which). The CDR3 reads as follows: CASTRLAGGDEQFF.